Below, 26 T cell receptor beta chains from the same sample are listed, as sequenced in a study of regulatory T cells in long-lasting Graves disease. Time point noted: newly diagnosed GD, antithyroid drugs for less than 3 months. The authors made the TCR library using RNA they extracted from PBMCs. Arm-PCR with iRepertoire HTBI primers amplified the CDR3 regions for these TCR beta libraries. TCRdb called the multiplex PCR reads again in MiXCR, with one record for every CDR3 protein. Found here are more than 450,000 distinct CDR3 sequences, under 20% of them singletons; the top ten hold 12%. This same sample was also part of a study on T cells in Graves' hyperthyroidism and ophthalmopathy.

Specimen: peripheral blood mononuclear cells (PBMCs), collected at new diagnosis, from a patient treated with antithyroid drugs. These receptors all come from a man in his forties with Graves disease.

This clonotype was picked up a small number of times. This chain uses TRBV28 with TRBJ2-2, with TRBD1 matching over 12 bases. The germline V gene encodes CDR1 MDHEN and CDR2 SYDVKM. V lost 7 bases and J lost 6; bases outside the gene matches: 12. CDR3 length equals 17 residues. The chain's CDR3 is CASTDGGTGGDAGELFF. The CDR3, as DNA: TGTGCCAGCACCGATGGGGGGACAGGGGGCGACGCCGGGGAGCTGTTTTTT.

This clonotype was seen at least ten times. This chain uses TRBV27 with TRBJ1-1; TRBD1 aligns across 8 bases. Germline values: CDR1 MNHEY, CDR2 SMNVEV (reference sequence). With 6 bases clipped from V and 5 bases from J, the junction kept 14 bases outside the gene matches. The CDR3 contains 16 residues. The CDR3 region is CASSRGSGGIGTEAFF. The DNA of the CDR3 is TGTGCCAGCAGCCGGGGGTCAGGGGGCATTGGGACTGAAGCTTTCTTT.

J is TRBJ1-3 and V is TRBV7-8; D unresolved. V lost 6 bases and J 4 bases, leaving 10 bases between the germline ends. Germline V gives CDR1 SGHVS, CDR2 FQNEAQ. This CDR3 is 13 amino acids long. The CDR3 DNA follows: TGTGCCAGCAGTCTGATTTTGGGAAACACCATATATTTT. Protein sequence: CASSLILGNTIYF.

V gene TRBV6-5 combines with J gene TRBJ2-5; D is ambiguous. V gave up 2 bases and J gave up 3 bases, with 10 bases separating them. The germline CDR1 and CDR2 sequences are MNHEY and SVGAGI. CDR3 length: 14 residues. CDR3 nucleotides: TGTGCCAGCAGTTACCCGAACAGAGAAGAGACCCAGTACTTC. Its translation is CASSYPNREETQYF.

The chain carries TRBV29-1 and TRBJ2-3, with TRBD2 identical over 9 bases. J lost 3 bases, V lost 5 bases, and 3 bases had no gene match. CDR1 and CDR2 (germline): SQVTM, ANQGSEA. The CDR3 spans 13 residues. CDR3 in amino acids: CSVIAGVTDTQYF. The CDR3 DNA reads as TGCAGCGTTATAGCGGGAGTAACAGATACGCAGTATTTT.

This clonotype appeared many times. This sequence joins TRBV3-1 and TRBJ1-4; D is unresolved. Germline-derived CDR1 and CDR2 are LGHDT and YNNKEL (reference sequence). The CDR3 is 16 amino acids. V gave up 0 bases and J gave up 0 bases, with 8 bases separating them. DNA of the CDR3: TGTGCCAGCAGCCAAGATGGGCGCACAACTAATGAAAAACTGTTTTTT. Residues: CASSQDGRTTNEKLFF.

The chain recombines TRBV7-9 with TRBJ2-3; 12 bases match TRBD2. The CDR3 is made up of 16 amino acids. CDR1 SEHNR and CDR2 FQNEAQ come from the germline V gene (reference sequence). V lost 7 bases, J lost 5 bases, and 10 bases stayed unmatched. The CDR3 protein is CASNNLAGGRVDTQYF. CDR3 DNA sequence: TGTGCCAGCAATAATCTAGCGGGAGGGCGGGTAGATACGCAGTATTTT.

This clonotype showed up many times. V usage is TRBV29-1 and J usage is TRBJ2-6, with D possibly matching TRBD2 (6 bases). This CDR3 has 14 residues. Per the germline V gene, CDR1 is SQVTM and CDR2 is ANQGSEA. V was trimmed by 3 bases and J by 3 bases, leaving 9 bases between them. The CDR3 DNA reads TGCAGCGTTGAGGAGGGGAATGGGGCCAACGTCCTGACTTTC. This encodes CSVEEGNGANVLTF. Based on the CDR3 plus reference TRBV29-1 and TRBJ2-6, the full variable domain is SAVISQKPSRDICQRGTSLTIQCQVDSQVTMMFWYRQQPGQSLTLIATANQGSEATYESGFVIDKFPISRPNLTFSTLTVSNMSPEDSSIYLCSVEEGNGANVLTFGAGSRLTVL.

Comments on this clonotype: A much larger clone is a single base away; this may be a read error. The J gene is TRBJ2-1, the V gene TRBV6-2 or TRBV6-3, with D possibly TRBD2 on 7 matching bases. V shed 0 bases and J shed 1 base, with 13 bases lying between them. The germline CDR1 and CDR2 sequences are MNHEY and SVGEGT. This CDR3 is 17 amino acids long. The DNA for the CDR3 is TGTGCCAGCAGTTACTCGGGGGGGGCAGGGTCCTACAATGAGCAGTTCTTC. The encoded protein is CASSYSGGAGSYNEQFF.

This clonotype was seen ten or more times. The rearrangement joins TRBV7-9 to TRBJ2-3; 7 bases match TRBD1. CDR3 size: 14 residues. J was trimmed by 6 bases and V by 5 bases; bases with no gene match: 8. CDR1 and CDR2 from the germline V gene are SEHNR and FQNEAQ (reference sequence). DNA of the CDR3: TGTGCCAGCAGCCCAGACAGGGAAGGTGATACGCAGTATTTT. Protein: CASSPDREGDTQYF. Together with reference TRBV7-9 and TRBJ2-3, the CDR3 gives the full variable domain: DTGVSQNPRHKITKRGQNVTFRCDPISEHNRLYWYRQTLGQGPEFLTYFQNEAQLEKSRLLSDRFSAERPKGSFSTLEIQRTEQGDSAMYLCASSPDREGDTQYFGPGTRLTVL.

This clonotype was seen ten or more times. The chain employs TRBV7-6 and TRBJ2-6; 12 bases are shared with TRBD2. The CDR3 has 18 residues. V shed 4 bases and J 2 bases; nucleotides not matched to a gene: 6. Germline-derived CDR1 and CDR2 are SGHVS and FNYEAQ. The DNA of the CDR3 is TGTGCCAGCAGCTCAGACCTAGCGGGAGGGGCTGGGGCCAACGTCCTGACTTTC. It is translated as CASSSDLAGGAGANVLTF.

The chain carries TRBV28 and TRBJ1-6, with D perhaps TRBD1 (5 bases). Germline V gene sequence: CDR1 MDHEN, CDR2 SYDVKM. V was pared by 5 bases and J by 5 bases, with 10 bases between. CDR3 length equals 14 residues. The CDR3 DNA follows: TGTGCCAGCAGTCCGGGGCAGAATAATTCACCCCTCCACTTT. This encodes CASSPGQNNSPLHF. Drawing the rest from reference TRBV28 and TRBJ1-6, the complete variable domain is DVKVTQSSRYLVKRTGEKVFLECVQDMDHENMFWYRQDPGLGLRLIYFSYDVKMKEKGDIPEGYSVSREKKERFSLILESASTNQTSMYLCASSPGQNNSPLHFGNGTRLTVT.

This sequence joins TRBV27 and TRBJ1-6, with 10 bases aligning to TRBD1. The CDR3 is made up of 16 amino acids. J gave up 7 bases and V 4 bases, and 7 bases lay outside the gene matches. Germline-derived CDR1 and CDR2 are MNHEY and SMNVEV (reference sequence). DNA of the CDR3: TGTGCCAGCAGTTCACGGACAGGGGGAGGGAATTCACCCCTCCACTTT. It translates to CASSSRTGGGNSPLHF.

This clonotype was seen ten or more times. This sequence joins TRBV28 and TRBJ2-7; D might be TRBD1 (6 bases). The germline V gene encodes CDR1 MDHEN and CDR2 SYDVKM. V lost 2 bases and J 4 bases, leaving 15 bases between the germline ends. The CDR3 spans 15 residues. For the CDR3, the DNA is TGTGCCAGCAGTTTAGCAGGGACACTACTTTACGAGCAGTACTTC. Translated: CASSLAGTLLYEQYF.

This clonotype was recorded many times. The chain is built from TRBV20-1 and TRBJ2-3, with 9 bases matching TRBD1. The V segment lost 5 bases and the J segment 4 bases; nucleotides outside the gene matches: 10. CDR1 DFQATT and CDR2 SNEGSKA come from the germline V gene (reference sequence). This CDR3 is built from 15 residues. The CDR3 nucleotides are TGCAGTGCTCCGGCCACAGGGGGCAGGGCAGATACGCAGTATTTT. This translates into CSAPATGGRADTQYF.

The CDR3 coding sequence is TGTGCCAGCATTTCCGGGACAGGTGGAAACACCATATATTTT. This sequence encodes CASISGTGGNTIYF. The chain carries TRBV2 and TRBJ1-3; the match to TRBD1 covers 8 bases. Germline-derived CDR1 and CDR2 are SNHLY and FYNNEI. J gave up 3 bases and V 7 bases, and 5 bases lay outside the gene matches. CDR3 length equals 14 residues.

Concerning this clonotype: This may arise from a read error, as a much more abundant clone is one base away. The gene calls are TRBV2 and TRBJ2-7; possible D gene TRBD2, 6 bases. CDR1 is SNHLY and CDR2 is FYNNEI in the germline V gene. The CDR3 loop spans 12 amino acids. The CDR3 is CVTSRGLYEQYF. CDR3 DNA sequence: TGTGTCACTTCGCGGGGTTTATACGAGCAGTACTTC.

This clonotype was seen only a few times. V gene TRBV7-9 combines with J gene TRBJ2-5; 9 bases align to TRBD1. Looked up from germline, CDR1 is SEHNR and CDR2 is FQNEAQ (reference sequence). J was trimmed by 3 bases and V by 6 bases; bases with no gene match: 11. The CDR3 loop spans 16 amino acids. CDR3: CASSRQGGTGEETQYF. The DNA of the CDR3 is TGTGCCAGCAGTCGACAGGGGGGGACAGGAGAAGAGACCCAGTACTTC.

In its sample, this clonotype was seen a few times. The gene calls are TRBV2 and TRBJ2-5; the match to TRBD1 covers 7 bases. Trimming cost V 8 bases and J 9 bases; bases outside gene matches: 15. This CDR3 is built from 14 residues. Germline CDR1 SNHLY, CDR2 FYNNEI. Written as DNA, the CDR3 is TGTGCCAGCCGACAGGGTCCTACCACCCGGGCCCAGTACTTC. Its protein is CASRQGPTTRAQYF.

In its sample, this clonotype was seen many times. The rearrangement links TRBV6-5 to TRBJ2-1; the D is unclear. The length of the CDR3 is 11 residues. Germline-derived CDR1 and CDR2 are MNHEY and SVGAGI. V dropped 2 bases and J dropped 10 bases, with 6 bases sitting between them. In nucleotides, the CDR3 is TGTGCCAGCAGTTACCCCGGCGAGCAGTTCTTC. Translation: CASSYPGEQFF.

Comment on this clonotype: The junction does not match germline at one end; this may be a read error. V and J are TRBV2 and TRBJ2-7; TRBD2 agrees at 13 bases. CDR3 length: 16 amino acids. Germline V gene lookup returns CDR1 SNHLY and CDR2 FYNNEI. The CDR3 nucleotides are TGTGCCAGCAGTGAAATGGGACTAGCGGGGCCTTACGGGCAGTACTTC. The encoded protein is CASSEMGLAGPYGQYF.

The genes are TRBV29-1 and TRBJ2-3; 7 nucleotides align to TRBD2. The length of the CDR3 is 14 residues. V shed 8 bases and J 6 bases; nucleotides not matched to a gene: 14. CDR1 SQVTM and CDR2 ANQGSEA come from the germline V gene. The CDR3 DNA follows: TGCAGCCATCTCGAGCGGGACTGCCGCGATACGCAGTATTTT. This gives the protein CSHLERDCRDTQYF.

This clonotype was seen more than once but under ten times. The V gene is TRBV7-9, the J gene TRBJ1-3; D is undetermined. Germline values: CDR1 SEHNR, CDR2 FQNEAQ (reference sequence). Trimming cost V 0 bases and J 0 bases, with 6 bases left between them. This CDR3 is built from 15 residues. For the CDR3, the DNA is TGTGCCAGCAGCTTAGCGCAGTCCTCTGGAAACACCATATATTTT. Its translation is CASSLAQSSGNTIYF.

This clonotype appeared many times. Compared with germline, one end of the junction differs, possibly owing to a read error. The chain has TRBV5-1 and TRBJ2-1; D not resolved. The CDR3 sequence is 12 residues long. Germline values: CDR1 SGHRS, CDR2 YFSETQ. CDR3 DNA: TGTGCCAGCAGTCCAGACAAGCCTGAGCAGTTCTTC. Residues: CASSPDKPEQFF. The full variable domain, rest sourced from reference TRBV5-1 and TRBJ2-1, is KAGVTQTPRYLIKTRGQQVTLSCSPISGHRSVSWYQQTPGQGLQFLFEYFSETQRNKGNFPGRFSGRQFSNSRSEMNVSTLELGDSALYLCASSPDKPEQFFGPGTRLTVL.

This clonotype appeared many times. This chain uses TRBV7-9 with TRBJ2-6; D remains ambiguous. This CDR3 spans 17 amino acids. Trimming removed 1 base at V and 0 bases at J, with 10 bases between. CDR1 is SEHNR and CDR2 is FQNEAQ in the germline V gene (reference sequence). This CDR3 is CASSLGHSSSGANVLTF. CDR3 nucleotide sequence: TGTGCCAGCAGCTTAGGACACTCCAGCTCTGGGGCCAACGTCCTGACTTTC.

V usage is TRBV5-6 and J usage is TRBJ1-3; D call uncertain. The V gene's germline CDR1 is SGHDT and CDR2 YYEEEE. There are 16 residues in the CDR3. V shed 0 bases and J shed 3 bases, with 13 bases lying between them. CDR3 amino acids: CASSLEVGIVGNTIYF. The CDR3 DNA reads TGTGCCAGCAGCTTGGAGGTCGGAATAGTTGGAAACACCATATATTTT.